This T cell receptor beta chain is drawn from a study of persistence of HIV-infected CD4 T cells. An overlapping HIV-1 Gag peptide pool stimulated these cells at 1 ug/peptide/mL. Sorting of responding CD4+ T cells relied on upregulated CD40 ligand together with CD69. Regarding this clone: The antigen remains unidentified.

Sequencing used immunoSEQ version 4 in survey mode. The assay was immunoSEQ multiplex PCR, and TCRdb's table has in-frame clones only and misses some. The table records under 25,000 clones, around two thirds of them present only once. The ends were cut back, 4 bases at V and 1 base at J, with 12 bases in the middle. CDR3 length: 14 residues. Germline CDR1 reads SGHRS; CDR2 reads YFSETQ. The receptor's source is an adult man with HIV who was CMV-seropositive. V usage is TRBV5-1 and J usage is TRBJ2-7; D ambiguous. The sample was CD4+ T cells sorted from PBMCs after roughly 18-hour stimulation, taken from a patient who received antiretroviral therapy. In DNA form, the CDR3 reads TGCGCCAGCAGCCCACCACCCGGGTCCTACGAGCAGTACTTC. Protein product: CASSPPPGSYEQYF.